These T cell receptor beta chains were read from a single sample in a study of blood T cell repertoires in COVID-19. Data came from immunoSEQ multiplex PCR; TCRdb stores just in-frame clones and leaves some out. The top ten clones hold approximately 7.5% of a sample with about 300,000 clones, approximately 90% of them seen once. Sequenced sample: peripheral blood. The source of these receptors is a woman in her 30s with COVID-19, enrolled during active disease. CDR3s include the opening cysteine and the closing phenylalanine or tryptophan. Fields, in order: CDR3 protein, D gene, V gene, J gene. D genes are given only for firm matches.

CDR3 protein: CASSRGEEAFF
D gene: NA
V gene: TRBV6-5
J gene: TRBJ1-1

CDR3 protein: CASSPILSGANVLTF
D gene: NA
V gene: TRBV3-1/TRBV3-2
J gene: TRBJ2-6

CDR3 protein: CASSRETNTGELFF
D gene: NA
V gene: TRBV5-1
J gene: TRBJ2-2

CDR3 protein: CASSEQPGLNYGYTF
D gene: NA
V gene: TRBV6-1
J gene: TRBJ1-2

CDR3 protein: CASRNRDSSYNEQFF
D gene: TRBD1
V gene: TRBV6-5
J gene: TRBJ2-1

CDR3 protein: CASSVLYGYTF
D gene: NA
V gene: TRBV2
J gene: TRBJ1-2

CDR3 protein: CASSIAVSSGNTIYF
D gene: NA
V gene: TRBV19
J gene: TRBJ1-3

CDR3 protein: CASSITAVVNQPQHF
D gene: NA
V gene: TRBV19
J gene: TRBJ1-5

CDR3 protein: CASSFGTSGRARYNEQFF
D gene: TRBD2
V gene: TRBV7-9
J gene: TRBJ2-1

CDR3 protein: CASSLSGGREKLFF
D gene: TRBD1
V gene: TRBV28
J gene: TRBJ1-4

CDR3 protein: CAISESDSYGYTF
D gene: NA
V gene: TRBV10-3
J gene: TRBJ1-2

CDR3 protein: CSARPGETQYF
D gene: NA
V gene: TRBV20-1
J gene: TRBJ2-5

CDR3 protein: CASSRQGHTDTQYF
D gene: TRBD1
V gene: TRBV2
J gene: TRBJ2-3

CDR3 protein: CASSPGGVTEAFF
D gene: TRBD1
V gene: TRBV19
J gene: TRBJ1-1

CDR3 protein: CASSYTGAGDEKLFF
D gene: TRBD1
V gene: TRBV7-9
J gene: TRBJ1-4

CDR3 protein: CASSDSASGTDTQYF
D gene: NA
V gene: TRBV6-4
J gene: TRBJ2-3

CDR3 protein: CASSQLRVVTGELFF
D gene: NA
V gene: TRBV11-1
J gene: TRBJ2-2

CDR3 protein: CASSLNRGTGELFF
D gene: TRBD1
V gene: TRBV7-2
J gene: TRBJ2-2

CDR3 protein: CASSPRARAGSGETQYF
D gene: NA
V gene: TRBV5-1
J gene: TRBJ2-5

CDR3 protein: CASSFQGLGETQYF
D gene: NA
V gene: TRBV5-6
J gene: TRBJ2-5

CDR3 protein: CASSMIQSPSNEQFF
D gene: NA
V gene: TRBV19
J gene: TRBJ2-1

CDR3 protein: CASSRSPGATGYEQYF
D gene: NA
V gene: TRBV5-5
J gene: TRBJ2-7

CDR3 protein: CAWSLEGLAGGGKNIQYF
D gene: TRBD2
V gene: TRBV30
J gene: TRBJ2-4

CDR3 protein: CASTDLKGDEKLFF
D gene: NA
V gene: TRBV6-5
J gene: TRBJ1-4

CDR3 protein: CSVDRGGGRNTEAFF
D gene: NA
V gene: TRBV29-1
J gene: TRBJ1-1

CDR3 protein: CASSPTSGSQETQYF
D gene: TRBD2
V gene: TRBV19
J gene: TRBJ2-5

CDR3 protein: CASSYRFGGNNSPLHF
D gene: NA
V gene: TRBV6-2/TRBV6-3
J gene: TRBJ1-6

CDR3 protein: CASSLGRGYGETQYF
D gene: NA
V gene: TRBV7-9
J gene: TRBJ2-5

CDR3 protein: CASSFGGAETQYF
D gene: NA
V gene: TRBV28
J gene: TRBJ2-5

CDR3 protein: CASSQRAGGDQPQHF
D gene: NA
V gene: TRBV7-2
J gene: TRBJ1-5

CDR3 protein: CASSYSGRDTF
D gene: NA
V gene: TRBV6-5
J gene: TRBJ1-2